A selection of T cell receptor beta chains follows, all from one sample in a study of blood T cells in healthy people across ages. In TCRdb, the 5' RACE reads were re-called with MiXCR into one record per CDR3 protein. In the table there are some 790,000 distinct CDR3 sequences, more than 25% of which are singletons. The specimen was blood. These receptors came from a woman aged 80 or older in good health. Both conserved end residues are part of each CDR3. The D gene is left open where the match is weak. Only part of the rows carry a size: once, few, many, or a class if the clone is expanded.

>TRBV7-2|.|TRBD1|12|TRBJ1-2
CASSPQGYGYIF
TGTGCCAGCAGTCCACAGGGGTATGGCTACATCTTC
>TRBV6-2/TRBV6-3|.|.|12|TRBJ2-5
CASSWGDVEQYF
TGTGCCAGCAGTTGGGGGGATGTAGAGCAGTACTTC
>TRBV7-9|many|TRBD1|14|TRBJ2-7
CASSLGQGLGEQYF
TGTGCCAGCAGTCTTGGACAGGGCCTAGGCGAGCAGTACTTC
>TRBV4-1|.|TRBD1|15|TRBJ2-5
CASSLLTGSEETQYF
TGCGCCAGCAGCCTCTTGACAGGGTCGGAAGAGACCCAGTACTTC
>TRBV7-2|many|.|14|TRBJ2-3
CASSLAGLADTQYF
TGTGCCAGCAGCTTAGCAGGGCTGGCAGATACGCAGTATTTT
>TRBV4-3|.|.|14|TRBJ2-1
CASNQDLPYNEQFF
TGCGCCAGCAACCAAGATTTGCCCTACAATGAGCAGTTCTTC
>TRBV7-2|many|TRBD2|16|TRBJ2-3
CASSLVGTSGGETQYF
TGTGCCAGCAGCTTAGTAGGGACTAGCGGGGGGGAAACGCAGTATTTT
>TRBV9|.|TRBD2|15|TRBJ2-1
CASSAAGDGYNEQFF
TGTGCCAGCAGCGCCGCGGGAGATGGGTACAATGAGCAGTTCTTC
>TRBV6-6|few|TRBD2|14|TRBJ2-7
CASSVSGGAYEQYF
TGTGCCAGCAGTGTAAGTGGGGGGGCCTACGAGCAGTACTTC
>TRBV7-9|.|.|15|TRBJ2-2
CASHPGTRYTGELFF
TGTGCCAGCCATCCCGGGACTCGTTACACCGGGGAGCTGTTTTTT
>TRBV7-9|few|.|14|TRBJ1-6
CASSQDGGGSPLHF
TGTGCCAGCAGCCAAGACGGGGGAGGCTCACCCCTCCACTTT
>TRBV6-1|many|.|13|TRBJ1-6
CASSEGGNSPLHF
TGTGCCAGCAGTGAAGGGGGTAATTCACCCCTCCACTTT
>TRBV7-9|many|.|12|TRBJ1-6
CASSPDGSPLHF
TGTGCCAGCAGCCCCGACGGTTCACCCCTCCACTTT
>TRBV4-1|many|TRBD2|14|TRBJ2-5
CASSREELAETQYF
TGCGCCAGCAGCCGGGAGGAACTAGCGGAGACCCAGTACTTC
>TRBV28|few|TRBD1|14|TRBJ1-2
CASGDRVGNYGYTF
TGTGCCAGCGGGGACAGGGTTGGTAACTATGGCTACACCTTC
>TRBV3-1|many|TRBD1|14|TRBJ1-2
CASSRTGTNYGYTF
TGTGCCAGCAGCCGGACAGGGACTAACTATGGCTACACCTTC